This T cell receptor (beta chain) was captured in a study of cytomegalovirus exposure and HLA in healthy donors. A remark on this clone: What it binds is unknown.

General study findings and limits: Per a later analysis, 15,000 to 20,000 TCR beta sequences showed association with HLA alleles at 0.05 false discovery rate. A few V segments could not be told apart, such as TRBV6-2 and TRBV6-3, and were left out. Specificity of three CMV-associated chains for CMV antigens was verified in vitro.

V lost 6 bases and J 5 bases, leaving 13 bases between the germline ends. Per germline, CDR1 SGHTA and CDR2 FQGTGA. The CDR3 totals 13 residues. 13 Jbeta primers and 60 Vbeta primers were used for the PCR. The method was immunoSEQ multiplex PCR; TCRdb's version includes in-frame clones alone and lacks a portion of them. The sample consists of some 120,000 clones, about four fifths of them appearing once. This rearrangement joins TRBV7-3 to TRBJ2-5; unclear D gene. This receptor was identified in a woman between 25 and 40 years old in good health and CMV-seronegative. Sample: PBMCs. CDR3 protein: CASSFGVGETQYF. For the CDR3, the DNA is TGTGCCAGCAGTTTTGGAGTAGGCGAGACCCAGTACTTC.